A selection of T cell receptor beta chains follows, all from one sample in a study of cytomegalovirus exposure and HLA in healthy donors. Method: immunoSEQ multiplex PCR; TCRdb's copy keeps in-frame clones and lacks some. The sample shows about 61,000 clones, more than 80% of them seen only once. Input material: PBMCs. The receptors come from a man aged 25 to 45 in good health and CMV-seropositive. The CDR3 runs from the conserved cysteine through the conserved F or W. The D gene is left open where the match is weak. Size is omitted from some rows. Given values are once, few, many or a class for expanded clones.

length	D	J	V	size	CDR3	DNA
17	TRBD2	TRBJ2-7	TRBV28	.	CASRPAGLAPRGDEQYF	TGTGCCAGCAGACCTGCGGGACTAGCGCCCCGAGGCGACGAGCAGTACTTC
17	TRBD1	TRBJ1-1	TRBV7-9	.	CASSGHRDSYLNTEAFF	TGTGCCAGCAGCGGACACCGGGACAGCTACTTGAACACTGAAGCTTTCTTT
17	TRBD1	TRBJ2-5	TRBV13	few	CASSFGQGESSPGTQYF	TGTGCCAGCAGCTTCGGACAGGGGGAGTCTAGCCCGGGGACCCAGTACTTC
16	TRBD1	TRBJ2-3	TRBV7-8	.	CASSRTKGTGTDTQYF	TGTGCCAGCAGCCGAACTAAAGGGACAGGCACAGATACGCAGTATTTT
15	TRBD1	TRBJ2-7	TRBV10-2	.	CASRPQGTSSYEQYF	TGCGCCAGCAGACCACAGGGGACCTCTTCCTACGAGCAGTACTTC
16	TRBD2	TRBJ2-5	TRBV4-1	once	CASSIRVAGGPETQYF	TGCGCCAGCAGCATACGGGTAGCGGGAGGGCCCGAGACCCAGTACTTC
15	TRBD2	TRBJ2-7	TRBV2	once	CVSSGRTSGPYEQYF	TGTGTCAGCAGTGGACGGACTAGCGGACCCTACGAGCAGTACTTC
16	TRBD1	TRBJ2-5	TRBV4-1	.	CASSQSVAGGRETQYF	TGCGCCAGCAGCCAATCTGTGGCAGGGGGCAGGGAGACCCAGTACTTC
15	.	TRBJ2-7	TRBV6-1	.	CASSEKGGKTYEQYF	TGTGCCAGCAGTGAGAAAGGCGGGAAAACCTACGAGCAGTACTTC
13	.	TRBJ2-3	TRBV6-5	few	CASKVGDTDTQYF	TGTGCCAGCAAAGTGGGAGACACAGATACGCAGTATTTT
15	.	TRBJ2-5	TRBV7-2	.	CASSLSASLQETQYF	TGTGCCAGCAGCTTGTCGGCTAGCCTTCAAGAGACCCAGTACTTC
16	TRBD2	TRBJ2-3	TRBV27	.	CASSLDGRAFTDTQYF	TGTGCCAGCAGTTTAGACGGGAGGGCCTTCACAGATACGCAGTATTTT
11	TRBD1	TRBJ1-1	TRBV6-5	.	CASNRGTEAFF	TGTGCCAGCAACAGGGGCACTGAAGCTTTCTTT
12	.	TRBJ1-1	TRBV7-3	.	CASRHYTGEAFF	TGTGCCAGCAGGCATTACACAGGGGAAGCTTTCTTT